The 14 T cell receptor beta chains below were found in one sample sequenced in a study of blood T cell repertoires in COVID-19. The method was immunoSEQ multiplex PCR; TCRdb's version includes in-frame clones alone and lacks a portion of them. Among about 330,000 clones listed, about 92% were seen once. The sample was PBMCs or T cells enriched from blood (not recorded which). These receptors were taken from a young woman who had recovered from COVID-19.

V gene TRBV19 combines with J gene TRBJ2-7, with 11 bases that match TRBD2. CDR3 length equals 15 residues. Losses at the gene ends were 6 bases for V and 8 bases for J; bases not matched to a gene: 12. Germline loops: CDR1 LNHDA, CDR2 SQIVND (reference sequence). In DNA, the CDR3 is TGTGCCAGTAGCAGTCCACTAGCGGGAGAATATAAGCAGTACTTC. Residues: CASSSPLAGEYKQYF.

This chain joins TRBV4-1 and TRBJ1-5; D is perhaps TRBD1 (6 bases). Trimming took off 4 bases at V and 2 bases at J, with 12 bases between the two ends. Germline V gene sequence: CDR1 MGHRA, CDR2 YSYEKL. The CDR3 runs to 15 residues. CDR3 protein: CASSPGRGGNQPQHF. CDR3 nucleotides: TGCGCCAGCAGCCCGGGGAGGGGGGGCAATCAGCCCCAGCATTTT.

The chain couples TRBV3-1 (or the pseudogene TRBV3-2) to TRBJ1-1; 7 bases agree with TRBD1. Trimming removed 6 bases from V and 4 bases from J; junction bases left unmatched: 5. Germline-derived CDR1 and CDR2 are LGHDT and YNNKEL (reference sequence). The CDR3 loop spans 13 amino acids. The CDR3 DNA reads as TGTGCCAGCAGGGTGGGGACAGCCACTGAAGCTTTCTTT. Translated: CASRVGTATEAFF.

As DNA, the CDR3 is TGTGCCAGCCGGAGGGAAGCAGATAACTATGGCTACACCTTC. Translation: CASRREADNYGYTF. This chain joins TRBV2 and TRBJ1-2; D remains unclear. The CDR3 is made up of 14 amino acids. Trimming took 8 bases from V and 1 from J, leaving 14 bases between them. Germline CDR1 and CDR2: SNHLY and FYNNEI. The full variable domain, rest sourced from reference TRBV2 and TRBJ1-2, is EPEVTQTPSHQVTQMGQEVILRCVPISNHLYFYWYRQILGQKVEFLVSFYNNEISEKSEIFDDQFSVERPDGSNFTLKIRSTKLEDSAMYFCASRREADNYGYTFGSGTRLTVV.

The rearrangement uses TRBV5-4 and TRBJ1-4; 9 nucleotides align to TRBD1. Germline-derived CDR1 and CDR2 are SGHNT and YYREEE (reference sequence). This CDR3 spans 16 amino acids. V lost 0 bases to trimming and J lost 7 bases; unmatched junction nucleotides: 7. The CDR3 nucleotides read TGTGCCAGCAGCTTGGAGAAGGGGACAGGGAGTGAAAAACTGTTTTTT. Protein product: CASSLEKGTGSEKLFF.

J is TRBJ2-5 and V is TRBV7-6; 9 bases map to TRBD1. In germline, CDR1 is SGHVS, CDR2 FNYEAQ. Unmatched junction bases numbered 7, after V lost 1 base and J lost 4 bases. The CDR3 is 16 amino acids. The chain's CDR3 is CASSLVGGQGRETQYF. In DNA form, the CDR3 reads TGTGCCAGCAGCTTAGTCGGAGGACAGGGGCGAGAGACCCAGTACTTC.

This chain links TRBV9 with TRBJ2-3, with D maybe TRBD1 (6 bases). Germline V CDR1 and CDR2: SGDLS, YYNGEE. CDR3 length: 19 residues. The V end was cut by 3 bases, the J end by 0 bases, with 23 bases between. The CDR3 region has the DNA TGTGCCAGCAGCGCCGGATATACCGGGACACTAAAGAGCACAGATACGCAGTATTTT. Protein: CASSAGYTGTLKSTDTQYF.

This clone was detected once. The V gene is TRBV29-1, the J gene TRBJ2-1; D ambiguous. Germline V lookup: CDR1 SQVTM, CDR2 ANQGSEA. V was pared by 7 bases and J by 8 bases, with 12 bases between. The CDR3 contains 11 residues. This CDR3 reads CSASPVDEQFF. CDR3 bases: TGCAGCGCATCTCCGGTGGATGAGCAGTTCTTC.

The gene calls are TRBV28 and TRBJ1-2, with a weak D call TRBD1 (5 bases). Trimming took off 9 bases at V and 4 bases at J, with 12 bases between the two ends. CDR1 and CDR2 (germline): MDHEN, SYDVKM. CDR3 size: 12 residues. The CDR3 DNA is TGTGCCAGTTCGTCGGGGGTCTATGGCTACACCTTC. It yields the protein CASSSGVYGYTF.

The rearrangement joins TRBV6-2 or TRBV6-3 to TRBJ1-4; 7 bases are a match to TRBD1. CDR3 size: 12 residues. After removal of 2 bases from V and 13 bases from J, the junction contained 4 bases not matched to a gene. The germline V gene encodes CDR1 MNHEY and CDR2 SVGEGT. The CDR3 is CASSYMGQLLFF. The CDR3 bases are TGTGCCAGCAGTTACATGGGACAGTTACTGTTTTTT.

Here the CDR3 reads CASSLNYEQYF. The CDR3, as DNA: TGTGCCAGCAGCCTCAACTACGAGCAGTACTTC. V gene TRBV16 combines with J gene TRBJ2-7; D is unclear. The CDR3 is 11 residues long. Germline V gene data show CDR1 as KGHSY and CDR2 as FQNENV. Between the trimmed V and J ends, which lost 4 bases and 3 bases, there was a span of 4 bases.

The gene calls are TRBV7-3 and TRBJ2-7; perhaps TRBD2 as D (6 bases). The CDR3 is 14 amino acids. Germline V gene sequence: CDR1 SGHTA, CDR2 FQGTGA. V lost 0 bases and J lost 2, with 8 bases in between. The CDR3 DNA sequence: TGTGCCAGCAGCTTAACGGAGGGGCCCTACGAGCAGTACTTC. This codes for CASSLTEGPYEQYF.

This clone was observed a few times. This chain connects TRBV4-2 to TRBJ1-4; 7 positions agree with TRBD1. This CDR3 is 16 amino acids long. The ends lost 0 bases at V and 4 bases at J; junction bases unmatched: 5. Germline V gives CDR1 LGHNA, CDR2 YNFKEQ. This chain's CDR3 is CASSQDAGTVNEKLFF. The CDR3 coding sequence is TGTGCCAGCAGCCAAGATGCCGGGACAGTTAATGAAAAACTGTTTTTT.

This clone was seen a single time. The CDR3 loop is CASSGQALYQGYTF. CDR3 coding DNA: TGTGCCAGCAGCGGACAGGCCCTTTATCAGGGCTACACCTTC. V is TRBV7-9 and J is TRBJ1-2, with 7 bases fitting TRBD1. The length of the CDR3 is 14 residues. Per germline, CDR1 SEHNR and CDR2 FQNEAQ (reference sequence). The junction had 11 bases not matched to a gene; V was cut back by 5 bases and J by 8 bases. The full variable domain, in which reference TRBV7-9 and TRBJ1-2 provide the parts outside the CDR3, is DTGVSQNPRHKITKRGQNVTFRCDPISEHNRLYWYRQTLGQGPEFLTYFQNEAQLEKSRLLSDRFSAERPKGSFSTLEIQRTEQGDSAMYLCASSGQALYQGYTFGSGTRLTVV.